Included here is one T cell receptor beta chain sequence, with context. Looked up from germline, CDR1 is MDHEN and CDR2 is SYDVKM. The V gene lost 2 bases and the J gene lost 2 bases, with 9 bases spanning the gap. CDR3 length: 14 amino acids. This sample stems from a study of T cell changes during pregnancy in multiple sclerosis. Repertoires were generated with immunoSEQ multiplex PCR, while TCRdb's copy carries only in-frame clones and drops some. In the table there are about 57,000 clones, 90% to 95% of which are singletons. The V call is TRBV28, the J call TRBJ1-2, with D perhaps matching TRBD1 (6 bases). Sequencing was performed on CD4+ T cells from peripheral blood mononuclear cells, taken in the second trimester of pregnancy. This TCR was sampled from a female donor with multiple sclerosis, enrolled in a pregnancy study. For the CDR3, the DNA is TGTGCCAGCAGTTTAGGACAGACGAACTATGGCTACACCTTC. It translates to CASSLGQTNYGYTF.